This T cell receptor beta chain was found in a study of siplizumab effects on memory and regulatory T cells. Findings and caveats of the study: Treg origin accounted for an average of roughly 69% of mappable alloreactive CD4+ clones with siplizumab and roughly 25% in controls. A major contribution to the alloresponse seemed to be made by naive T cells, which seemed more diverse than memory cells.

Assayed TCR templates numbered 80,000 to 100,000 for each sample. TCRdb keeps only in-frame clones here, not all; method: immunoSEQ multiplex PCR. The sample holds 99,000 or so clones, around 94% seen once. This CDR3 spans 14 amino acids. V lost 7 bases to trimming and J lost 3 bases, with 15 bases between them. The germline CDR1 and CDR2 sequences are LNHDA and SQIVND (reference sequence). This clone was counted a single time. The antigen is unknown. The gene calls are TRBV19 and TRBJ1-2; D unclear. Sequencing input: non-Treg CD4+ T cells sorted from blood. This clonotype originated in a human donor in good health. CDR3 region: CASTRAEEYYGYTF. Here the CDR3 DNA reads TGTGCCAGTACCCGGGCAGAAGAATACTATGGCTACACCTTC.